Presented here are 25 T cell receptor beta chains from one specimen sequenced in a study of chemoradiotherapy in HPV16-positive cancers. Produced via immunoSEQ multiplex PCR; TCRdb's table is partial and in-frame only. Altogether some 20,000 clones are present, around four fifths being singletons, with the ten largest covering under 4.5%. The starting material was blood, obtained from a patient who underwent chemoradiotherapy. Every receptor here comes from a human donor with HPV-associated anogenital cancer.

This chain links TRBV5-1 with TRBJ1-6, with D tentatively TRBD1 (6 bases). This CDR3 has 15 residues. Trimming left V 0 bases short and J 6 bases short, with 10 bases between. CDR1 and CDR2 (germline): SGHRS, YFSETQ. CDR3 nucleotides: TGCGCCAGCAGCTTGGTGGGGGCCACTAATTCACCCCTCCACTTT. Translated: CASSLVGATNSPLHF.

CDR3 residues: CASSPYADTQYF. CDR3 DNA sequence: TGTGCCAGCAGCCCCTACGCAGATACGCAGTATTTT. The J gene is TRBJ2-3, the V gene TRBV27; D is ambiguous. The germline CDR1 and CDR2 sequences are MNHEY and SMNVEV (reference sequence). This CDR3 spans 12 amino acids. Between the trimmed V and J ends, which lost 6 bases and 4 bases, there was a span of 8 bases.

This rearrangement joins TRBV9 to TRBJ2-5; the D gene is possibly TRBD1 (5 bases). Per the germline V gene, CDR1 is SGDLS and CDR2 is YYNGEE. This CDR3 has 16 residues. The ends were cut back, 0 bases at V and 5 bases at J, with 17 bases in the middle. The CDR3 DNA follows: TGTGCCAGCAGCGTAGATAGCAGGGTCCATGGGGAGACCCAGTACTTC. Protein product: CASSVDSRVHGETQYF.

The chain uses TRBV7-2 and TRBJ1-4; a weak D match, TRBD1 (5 bases). The CDR3 is 15 residues long. V dropped 4 bases and J dropped 0 bases, with 9 bases sitting between them. The germline V gene encodes CDR1 SGHTA and CDR2 FQGNSA. The DNA for the CDR3 is TGTGCCAGCAGCTGGGGGTGGTCAACTAATGAAAAACTGTTTTTT. Its protein product is CASSWGWSTNEKLFF.

The V gene is TRBV18, the J gene TRBJ2-2; 10 bases align to TRBD1. V lost 2 bases, J lost 4 bases, and 10 bases stayed unmatched. This CDR3 contains 18 residues. Germline CDR1 KGHSH, CDR2 LQKENI. Written as DNA, the CDR3 is TGTGCCAGCTCACCAAGAATCCTGGGACAGGGGACCACCGGGGAGCTGTTTTTT. It encodes CASSPRILGQGTTGELFF.

As DNA, the CDR3 is TGCGCCAGCAGCCAAGAGGAGGGCCCCTACTCCTACGAGCAGTACTTC. This gives the protein CASSQEEGPYSYEQYF. The V and J genes are TRBV4-1 and TRBJ2-7, with D maybe TRBD2 (6 bases). The CDR3 is 16 amino acids. Trimming left V 0 bases short and J 0 bases short, with 12 bases between. Germline lookup yields CDR1 MGHRA and CDR2 YSYEKL.

This clone has only one observation. The chain joins TRBV18 to TRBJ2-6; D remains unclear. The CDR3 totals 15 residues. V lost 5 bases and J 0 bases, leaving 8 bases between the germline ends. Germline CDR1 and CDR2: KGHSH and LQKENI. CDR3 in amino acids: CASSSGSSGANVLTF. CDR3 bases: TGTGCCAGCTCATCCGGCAGCTCTGGGGCCAACGTCCTGACTTTC. The full variable domain, with the rest looked up from reference TRBV18 and TRBJ2-6, is NAGVMQNPRHLVRRRGQEARLRCSPMKGHSHVYWYRQLPEEGLKFMVYLQKENIIDESGMPKERFSAEFPKEGPSILRIQQVVRGDSAAYFCASSSGSSGANVLTFGAGSRLTVL.

The genes are TRBV20-1 and TRBJ1-1; a possible D gene is TRBD1 (5 bases). V was pared by 2 bases and J by 8 bases, with 9 bases between. The CDR3 contains 11 residues. Germline-derived CDR1 and CDR2 are DFQATT and SNEGSKA (reference sequence). The CDR3 coding sequence is TGCAGTGCTAGATCGGACAAGGAAGCTTTCTTT. Translating it yields CSARSDKEAFF.

V gene TRBV10-3 combines with J gene TRBJ1-6; perhaps TRBD1 as D (5 bases). Germline V lookup: CDR1 ENHRY, CDR2 SYGVKD. The CDR3 consists of 18 residues. With 5 bases removed from V and 1 base from J, the gap between germline ends came to 18 bases. The CDR3 loop reads CAISSGQGLGSYNSPLHF. The CDR3 DNA is TGTGCCATCAGTTCCGGGCAGGGATTAGGTTCCTATAATTCACCCCTCCACTTT.

The rearrangement uses TRBV7-3 and TRBJ1-5; a possible D gene is TRBD1 (5 bases). Between the trimmed V and J ends, which lost 0 bases and 4 bases, there was a span of 16 bases. CDR1 is SGHTA and CDR2 is FQGTGA in the germline V gene. CDR3 length: 17 amino acids. CDR3 sequence reads: CASSLTFDSRWNQPQHF. CDR3 sequence (DNA): TGTGCCAGCAGCTTAACGTTTGACAGCAGGTGGAATCAGCCCCAGCATTTT.

CDR3 sequence (DNA): TGTGCCAGCGGTACGACTAGCGGGGGGCTCGAGCAGTACTTC. It specifies CASGTTSGGLEQYF. The chain carries TRBV2 and TRBJ2-7; TRBD2 matches 13 bases. Trimming cost V 8 bases and J 6 bases; bases outside gene matches: 7. The CDR3 runs to 14 residues. Germline CDR1 is SNHLY and CDR2 is FYNNEI.

Only one count was recorded for this clone. This chain joins TRBV28 and TRBJ2-7, with D possibly matching TRBD2 (6 bases). The CDR3 covers 15 residues. The germline V gene encodes CDR1 MDHEN and CDR2 SYDVKM. V lost 6 bases and J lost 8, with 23 bases in between. The CDR3 DNA reads TGTGCCAGCAGCTCCCGTGGGGGGATGTTTCAGAAGCAGTACTTC. Its translation is CASSSRGGMFQKQYF.

V gene TRBV7-6 combines with J gene TRBJ1-2; TRBD1 might be the D (6 bases). The CDR3 sequence is 14 residues long. Per the germline V gene, CDR1 is SGHVS and CDR2 is FNYEAQ. V dropped 5 bases and J dropped 7 bases, with 17 bases sitting between them. The CDR3 DNA sequence: TGTGCCAGCAGCGTCAGGGGAGGGTTTTGTGGCTACACCTTC. Its protein is CASSVRGGFCGYTF.

The rearrangement links TRBV18 to TRBJ2-7; no clear D. Germline values: CDR1 KGHSH, CDR2 LQKENI. This CDR3 is built from 14 residues. V shed 3 bases and J shed 7 bases, with 16 bases lying between them. The chain's CDR3 is CASSPPSGTGEQYF. CDR3 DNA: TGTGCCAGCTCACCGCCGTCGGGCACGGGTGAGCAGTACTTC.

This rearrangement joins TRBV19 to TRBJ1-5; D is possibly TRBD1 (5 bases). The CDR3 spans 13 residues. The V gene's germline CDR1 is LNHDA and CDR2 SQIVND (reference sequence). Trimming stripped 8 bases from V and 7 bases from J, with 15 bases between. The CDR3: CASFLRGEQPQHF. In nucleotides, the CDR3 is TGTGCCAGTTTCCTTCGGGGGGAGCAGCCCCAGCATTTT.

CDR3 sequence: CASSQVVGGWNTEAFF. As DNA, the CDR3 is TGTGCCAGCAGCCAAGTTGTGGGGGGATGGAACACTGAAGCTTTCTTT. The rearrangement joins TRBV14 to TRBJ1-1; possibly TRBD1 for D (5 bases). The CDR3 is made up of 16 amino acids. V lost 1 base, J lost 1 base, and 13 bases lay in between. CDR1 is SGHDN and CDR2 is FVKESK in the germline V gene.

The J gene is TRBJ2-7, the V gene TRBV6-6; D uncertain. Trimming pared 5 bases from V and 3 bases from J, leaving 20 bases between. CDR3 size: 16 residues. Germline CDR1 is MNHNY and CDR2 is SVGAGI (reference sequence). The CDR3 bases are TGTGCCAGCAGTCCACGGCAGCTTTTTGGCAACTACGAGCAGTACTTC. This codes for CASSPRQLFGNYEQYF.

The J gene is TRBJ2-5, the V gene TRBV4-2; 7 bases align to TRBD2. After removal of 1 base from V and 1 base from J, the junction contained 3 bases not matched to a gene. The CDR3 runs to 15 residues. Germline V gene lookup returns CDR1 LGHNA and CDR2 YNFKEQ. CDR3 bases: TGTGCCAGCAGCCAAGGTACGGGGGGCCAAGAGACCCAGTACTTC. Protein product: CASSQGTGGQETQYF.

This chain links TRBV7-9 with TRBJ1-2; no clear D. Germline V gene lookup returns CDR1 SEHNR and CDR2 FQNEAQ (reference sequence). V lost 1 base and J 7 bases, leaving 7 bases between the germline ends. The CDR3 is 12 residues long. The CDR3 spells CASSLGVAGYTF. For the CDR3, the DNA is TGTGCCAGCAGCTTAGGGGTGGCTGGCTACACCTTC. Variable domain in full (rest from reference TRBV7-9 and TRBJ1-2): DTGVSQNPRHKITKRGQNVTFRCDPISEHNRLYWYRQTLGQGPEFLTYFQNEAQLEKSRLLSDRFSAERPKGSFSTLEIQRTEQGDSAMYLCASSLGVAGYTFGSGTRLTVV.

J is TRBJ2-3 and V is TRBV15, with D unresolved. From germline, CDR1 is LNHNV and CDR2 YYDKDF (reference sequence). The CDR3 length is 14 residues. Trimming shortened V by 3 bases and J by 11 bases, and 18 bases separated the two germline ends. The CDR3 DNA sequence: TGTGCCACCAGCAGCGAAGGGCCGCTCCCCCGGCAGTATTTT. Protein sequence: CATSSEGPLPRQYF.

This clone was observed a handful of times. The genes are TRBV5-1 and TRBJ2-7, with D tentatively TRBD1 or TRBD2 (5 bases each). The CDR3 is 15 residues long. CDR1 and CDR2 from the germline V gene are SGHRS and YFSETQ. With 4 bases removed from V and 4 bases from J, the gap between germline ends came to 18 bases. The CDR3 reads CASSPTPGADYEQYF. The CDR3, as DNA: TGCGCCAGCAGCCCGACCCCCGGGGCCGATTACGAGCAGTACTTC.

The CDR3 nucleotides read TGTGCCAGCAGCATAACAGGGCCCTCCTACGAGCAGTACTTC. Protein sequence: CASSITGPSYEQYF. J is TRBJ2-7 and V is TRBV7-8; D is possibly TRBD1 (6 bases). The CDR3 has 14 amino acids. The V end lost 5 bases, the J end lost 0 bases, and 11 bases lay between the germline ends. The V gene's germline CDR1 is SGHVS and CDR2 FQNEAQ.

This clone has more than one count but fewer than ten. J is TRBJ2-5 and V is TRBV19, with D maybe TRBD1 (5 bases). Germline-derived CDR1 and CDR2 are LNHDA and SQIVND (reference sequence). Trimming shortened V by 2 bases and J by 4 bases, and 23 bases separated the two germline ends. The CDR3 is 18 residues long. CDR3 sequence (DNA): TGTGCCAGTAGTATAATAGGGGCGGTGCGTGGGGTAAGAGAGACCCAGTACTTC. This encodes CASSIIGAVRGVRETQYF.

The chain employs TRBV6-5 and TRBJ2-2, with a possible D match to TRBD2 (6 bases). Trimming took off 6 bases at V and 2 bases at J, with 13 bases between the two ends. The CDR3 has 15 amino acids. CDR1 is MNHEY, CDR2 SVGAGI, per germline. CDR3 coding DNA: TGTGCCAGCAGCCGTCGGAGGGGTAACACCGGGGAGCTGTTTTTT. It codes for CASSRRRGNTGELFF.

The V and J genes are TRBV6-5 and TRBJ1-6; 8 bases fit TRBD1. V was pared by 8 bases and J by 7 bases, with 4 bases of the junction left unmatched. CDR3 length: 13 residues. The germline V gene has CDR1 MNHEY and CDR2 SVGAGI. The CDR3 region is CASSNRGNSPLHF. Written as DNA, the CDR3 is TGTGCCAGCTCGAACAGGGGGAATTCACCCCTCCACTTT.